The 22 T cell receptor beta chains reported below all come from one sample, sequenced in a study of blood T cell repertoires in COVID-19. The assay was immunoSEQ multiplex PCR, and TCRdb's table has in-frame clones only and misses some. Altogether some 130,000 clones are present, 60% to 75% being singletons, with the ten largest covering over 1.5%. Specimen: peripheral blood. The source is a woman in her seventies with acute or convalescent COVID-19.

The chain links TRBV11-2 to TRBJ2-1, with 7 bases matching TRBD2. V dropped 5 bases and J dropped 7; count of bases not matched to a gene: 14. This CDR3 comprises 16 residues. CDR1 SGHAT and CDR2 FQNNGV come from the germline V gene. DNA for the CDR3: TGTGCCAGCAGCCCTTGGACTAGAAGGGTTCATAATGAGCAGTTCTTC. Residues: CASSPWTRRVHNEQFF. Looking up the rest from reference TRBV11-2 and TRBJ2-1 gives the full variable domain: EAGVAQSPRYKIIEKRQSVAFWCNPISGHATLYWYQQILGQGPKLLIQFQNNGVVDDSQLPKDRFSAERLKGVDSTLKIQPAKLEDSAVYLCASSPWTRRVHNEQFFGPGTRLTVL.

This clone was counted only a few times. The chain links TRBV6-5 to TRBJ1-2; 10 bases line up with TRBD1. The V gene end was trimmed by 6 bases and the J gene end by 8 bases; junction bases not matched to a gene: 12. CDR1 and CDR2 from the germline V gene are MNHEY and SVGAGI. The CDR3 runs to 15 residues. CDR3 region: CASSLLAGQGSGYTF. The DNA for the CDR3 is TGTGCCAGCAGCCTCTTAGCGGGACAGGGGAGCGGCTACACCTTC.

The chain joins TRBV12-3 or TRBV12-4 to TRBJ2-5, with TRBD2 as a possible D gene (5 bases). V lost 6 bases and J lost 5, with 13 bases in between. The CDR3 is 13 amino acids. The CDR3 spells CASSFTTGETQYF. CDR3 DNA sequence: TGTGCCAGCAGCTTTACTACGGGGGAGACCCAGTACTTC.

The table lists this clone with a few counts. The rearrangement uses TRBV6-5 and TRBJ2-5; no firm D call. V was trimmed by 7 bases and J by 5 bases, leaving 17 bases between them. The CDR3 extends over 14 amino acids. From germline, CDR1 is MNHEY and CDR2 SVGAGI. CDR3 residues: CASNTRGSEETQYF. CDR3 sequence (DNA): TGTGCCAGCAACACGCGAGGATCGGAGGAGACCCAGTACTTC.

The chain combines TRBV14 with TRBJ2-3, with 8 bases that match TRBD1. CDR3 length: 15 residues. Trimming at V came to 4 bases and at J to 5 bases, leaving 8 bases not matched to a gene. Germline-derived CDR1 and CDR2 are SGHDN and FVKESK. As DNA, the CDR3 is TGTGCCAGCAGCCCGTGGACAGGGTTAGGAGATACGCAGTATTTT. Amino acid sequence: CASSPWTGLGDTQYF. The whole variable domain, remainder taken from reference TRBV14 and TRBJ2-3, is EAGVTQFPSHSVIEKGQTVTLRCDPISGHDNLYWYRRVMGKEIKFLLHFVKESKQDESGMPNNRFLAERTGGTYSTLKVQPAELEDSGVYFCASSPWTGLGDTQYFGPGTRLTVL.

This clone occurred a few times. V usage is TRBV7-9 and J usage is TRBJ2-1; TRBD2 matches at 10 bases. There are 14 residues in the CDR3. Unmatched junction bases numbered 7, after V lost 1 base and J lost 13 bases. Germline values: CDR1 SEHNR, CDR2 FQNEAQ (reference sequence). The DNA of the CDR3 is TGTGCCAGCAGCTTAGTGTCTAGCGGGAGTCGTCAGTTCTTC. Translated, it gives CASSLVSSGSRQFF. Filled out from reference TRBV7-9 and TRBJ2-1, the complete variable domain reads DTGVSQNPRHKITKRGQNVTFRCDPISEHNRLYWYRQTLGQGPEFLTYFQNEAQLEKSRLLSDRFSAERPKGSFSTLEIQRTEQGDSAMYLCASSLVSSGSRQFFGPGTRLTVL.

The chain combines TRBV10-3 with TRBJ1-3, with 9 bases that match TRBD1. This CDR3 comprises 14 residues. CDR1 is ENHRY, CDR2 SYGVKD, per germline. J gave up 6 bases and V 10 bases, and 10 bases lay outside the gene matches. The CDR3 spells CATSGTGTLNTIYF. The CDR3 DNA sequence: TGTGCCACCTCCGGGACAGGGACTTTAAACACCATATATTTT.

The table lists this clone with a count of one. The rearrangement uses TRBV29-1 and TRBJ1-2; the match to TRBD1 covers 9 bases. Germline trimming cut 7 bases from V and 2 bases from J; bases unmatched to any gene: 8. Germline V gene data show CDR1 as SQVTM and CDR2 as ANQGSEA. The CDR3 has 14 residues. CDR3 DNA sequence: TGCAGCGCCGCCGGTGGGACAGGGAACTATGGCTACACCTTC. Translated: CSAAGGTGNYGYTF.

The rearrangement links TRBV7-3 to TRBJ2-3; 10 positions agree with TRBD1. The CDR3 runs to 14 residues. Trimming cost V 3 bases and J 8 bases; bases outside gene matches: 5. Germline V gene data show CDR1 as SGHTA and CDR2 as FQGTGA. In DNA, the CDR3 is TGTGCCAGCAGCTTGACAGGGGGCAGGGGTACGCAGTATTTT. Translating it yields CASSLTGGRGTQYF.

V gene TRBV5-4 combines with J gene TRBJ2-5, with D unclear. CDR1 is SGHNT and CDR2 is YYREEE in the germline V gene (reference sequence). The CDR3 consists of 14 residues. V was pared by 0 bases and J by 5 bases, with 11 bases between. CDR3 DNA: TGTGCCAGCAGCTTGGGAGGCCCCGGGGAGACCCAGTACTTC. This encodes CASSLGGPGETQYF.

The rearrangement links TRBV24-1 to TRBJ1-5; TRBD1 agrees at 9 bases. Germline V lookup: CDR1 KGHDR, CDR2 SFDVKD. The CDR3 contains 17 residues. V lost 4 bases to trimming and J lost 2 bases; unmatched junction nucleotides: 8. The CDR3 protein is CATSDHRTGVGNQPQHF. CDR3 DNA sequence: TGTGCCACCAGTGACCACAGGACAGGGGTGGGCAATCAGCCCCAGCATTTT.

The chain uses TRBV27 and TRBJ2-2; D may be TRBD2 (5 bases). CDR3 length: 14 amino acids. Trimming removed 6 bases from V and 5 bases from J, with 13 bases in between. Germline CDR1 reads MNHEY; CDR2 reads SMNVEV (reference sequence). The DNA for the CDR3 is TGTGCCAGCAGGCTCGGACTGAGTACCGGGGAGCTGTTTTTT. Protein sequence: CASRLGLSTGELFF.

This clone was seen only a few times. The chain links TRBV5-6 to TRBJ1-4; possibly TRBD1 for D (5 bases). The CDR3 extends over 12 amino acids. V dropped 3 bases and J dropped 11 bases, with 11 bases sitting between them. CDR1 is SGHDT and CDR2 is YYEEEE in the germline V gene. CDR3 amino acids: CASSYKTGKLFF. In DNA, the CDR3 is TGTGCCAGCAGCTATAAAACAGGCAAACTGTTTTTT.

The J gene is TRBJ2-7, the V gene TRBV10-2; TRBD2 matches 13 bases. The CDR3 loop spans 14 amino acids. V dropped 7 bases and J dropped 7; count of bases not matched to a gene: 7. CDR1 and CDR2 (germline): WSHSY, SAAADI. The CDR3 DNA follows: TGCGCCAGCATACTAGCGGGAGGGCCGGGAGAGCAGTACTTC. This sequence encodes CASILAGGPGEQYF.

The V and J genes are TRBV15 and TRBJ1-4; D uncertain. The V end was cut by 8 bases, the J end by 4 bases, with 14 bases between. Germline V gene data show CDR1 as LNHNV and CDR2 as YYDKDF (reference sequence). This CDR3 region has 14 residues. In nucleotides, the CDR3 is TGTGCCACCGCCCAATCACAGCTTAATGAAAAACTGTTTTTT. It translates to CATAQSQLNEKLFF.

V and J are TRBV19 and TRBJ1-2, with D perhaps TRBD1 (5 bases). From germline, CDR1 is LNHDA and CDR2 SQIVND (reference sequence). The V gene lost 4 bases and the J gene lost 7 bases, with 10 bases spanning the gap. This CDR3 has 12 amino acids. This CDR3 is CASSTRGGGYTF. In nucleotides, the CDR3 is TGTGCCAGTAGTACAAGGGGCGGTGGCTACACCTTC. Looking up the rest from reference TRBV19 and TRBJ1-2 gives the full variable domain: DGGITQSPKYLFRKEGQNVTLSCEQNLNHDAMYWYRQDPGQGLRLIYYSQIVNDFQKGDIAEGYSVSREKKESFPLTVTSAQKNPTAFYLCASSTRGGGYTFGSGTRLTVV.

This chain joins TRBV14 and TRBJ1-3; the D is unclear. Between the trimmed V and J ends, which lost 4 bases and 0 bases, there was a span of 7 bases. The CDR3 length is 14 residues. Germline V gives CDR1 SGHDN, CDR2 FVKESK. The CDR3 loop reads CASSRGDSGNTIYF. The CDR3 coding sequence is TGTGCCAGCAGCCGAGGAGACTCTGGAAACACCATATATTTT.

The chain combines TRBV5-4 with TRBJ1-2; no reliable D call. CDR3 length: 12 residues. V lost 4 bases and J lost 4, with 8 bases in between. In germline, CDR1 is SGHNT, CDR2 YYREEE (reference sequence). The CDR3 nucleotides read TGTGCCAGCAGCGGTTCAGGCTATGGCTACACCTTC. Translated, it gives CASSGSGYGYTF.

The V call is TRBV28, the J call TRBJ1-1; 11 nucleotides line up with TRBD1. Germline V gives CDR1 MDHEN, CDR2 SYDVKM. The V and J ends lost 2 bases and 10 bases, in that order; junction bases with no gene match: 6. The CDR3 sequence is 14 residues long. For the CDR3, the DNA is TGTGCCAGCAGTTTAACCGGACAGGGGGCCCGAGCTTTCTTT. It codes for CASSLTGQGARAFF.

J is TRBJ2-3 and V is TRBV20-1, with 10 positions matching TRBD2. This CDR3 has 18 residues. Germline-derived CDR1 and CDR2 are DFQATT and SNEGSKA (reference sequence). The V segment lost 3 bases and the J segment 1 base; nucleotides outside the gene matches: 13. CDR3 nucleotides: TGCAGTGCTAGTCCCCTAGCGGGGGCTCAGAGTGGCACAGATACGCAGTATTTT. This codes for CSASPLAGAQSGTDTQYF.

The table lists this clone with a count of one. This chain connects TRBV5-1 to TRBJ2-1; no reliable D call. Germline-derived CDR1 and CDR2 are SGHRS and YFSETQ. This CDR3 is built from 13 residues. V lost 0 bases and J 2 bases, leaving 3 bases between the germline ends. For the CDR3, the DNA is TGCGCCAGCAGCTTGGTCGCCTACAATGAGCAGTTCTTC. Translation: CASSLVAYNEQFF.

This chain links TRBV5-4 with TRBJ2-7, with a weak D call TRBD1 (6 bases). V was shortened by 0 bases and J by 0 bases, with 10 bases between the two germline ends. The CDR3 extends over 15 amino acids. Per the germline V gene, CDR1 is SGHNT and CDR2 is YYREEE (reference sequence). DNA of the CDR3: TGTGCCAGCAGCTTGGCGGGACACCGCTCCTACGAGCAGTACTTC. It is translated as CASSLAGHRSYEQYF.